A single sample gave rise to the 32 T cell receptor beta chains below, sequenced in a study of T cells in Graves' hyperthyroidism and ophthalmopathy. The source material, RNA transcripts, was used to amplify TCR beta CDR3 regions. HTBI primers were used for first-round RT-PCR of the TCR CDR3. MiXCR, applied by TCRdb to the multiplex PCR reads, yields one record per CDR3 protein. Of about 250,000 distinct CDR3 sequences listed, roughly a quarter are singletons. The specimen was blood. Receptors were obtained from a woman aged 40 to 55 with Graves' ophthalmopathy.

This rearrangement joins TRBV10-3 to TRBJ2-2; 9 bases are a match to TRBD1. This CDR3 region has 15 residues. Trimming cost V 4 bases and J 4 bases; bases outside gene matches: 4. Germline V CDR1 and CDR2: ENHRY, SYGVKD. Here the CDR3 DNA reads TGTGCCATCAGTGGGGGACAGGGAGGCACCGGGGAGCTGTTTTTT. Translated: CAISGGQGGTGELFF.

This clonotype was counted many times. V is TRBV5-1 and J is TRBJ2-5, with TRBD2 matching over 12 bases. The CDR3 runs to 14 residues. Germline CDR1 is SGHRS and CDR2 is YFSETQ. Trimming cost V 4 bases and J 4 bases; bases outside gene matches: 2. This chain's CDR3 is CASSAGLAGETQYF. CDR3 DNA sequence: TGCGCCAGCAGCGCGGGACTAGCGGGAGAGACCCAGTACTTC.

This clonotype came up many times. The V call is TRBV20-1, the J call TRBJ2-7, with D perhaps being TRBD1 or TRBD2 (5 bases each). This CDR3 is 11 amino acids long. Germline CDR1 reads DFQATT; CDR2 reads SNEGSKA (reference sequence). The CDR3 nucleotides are TGCAGCGCCAGGGACGGCTACGAGCAGTACTTC. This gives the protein CSARDGYEQYF.

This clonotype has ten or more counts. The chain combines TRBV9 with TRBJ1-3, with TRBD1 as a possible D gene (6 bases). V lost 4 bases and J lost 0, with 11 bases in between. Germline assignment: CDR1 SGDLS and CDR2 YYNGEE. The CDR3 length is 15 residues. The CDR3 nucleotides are TGTGCCAGCAGCCAAGGGACAAACTCTGGAAACACCATATATTTT. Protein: CASSQGTNSGNTIYF.

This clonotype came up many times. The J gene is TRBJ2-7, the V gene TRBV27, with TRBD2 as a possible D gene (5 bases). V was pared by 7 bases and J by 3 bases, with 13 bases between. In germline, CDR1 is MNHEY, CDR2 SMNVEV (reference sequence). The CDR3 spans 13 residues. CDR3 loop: CASKEGTFYEQYF. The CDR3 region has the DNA TGTGCCAGCAAAGAGGGTACCTTCTACGAGCAGTACTTC.

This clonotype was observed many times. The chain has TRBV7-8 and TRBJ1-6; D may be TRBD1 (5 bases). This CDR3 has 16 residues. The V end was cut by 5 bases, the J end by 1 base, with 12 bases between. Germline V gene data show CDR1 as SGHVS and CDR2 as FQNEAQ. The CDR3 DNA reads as TGTGCCAGCAGCGCGAGCAGGGTTTCCTATAATTCACCCCTCCACTTT. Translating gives CASSASRVSYNSPLHF.

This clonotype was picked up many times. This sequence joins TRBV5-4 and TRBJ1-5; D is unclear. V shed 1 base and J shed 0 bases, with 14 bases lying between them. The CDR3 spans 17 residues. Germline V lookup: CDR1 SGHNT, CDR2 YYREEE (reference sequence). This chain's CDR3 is CASSLLLPQNSNQPQHF. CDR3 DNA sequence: TGTGCCAGCAGCTTGCTTTTACCGCAGAATAGCAATCAGCCCCAGCATTTT. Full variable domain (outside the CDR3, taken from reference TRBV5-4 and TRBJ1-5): ETGVTQSPTHLIKTRGQQVTLRCSSQSGHNTVSWYQQALGQGPQFIFQYYREEENGRGNFPPRFSGLQFPNYSSELNVNALELDDSALYLCASSLLLPQNSNQPQHFGDGTRLSIL.

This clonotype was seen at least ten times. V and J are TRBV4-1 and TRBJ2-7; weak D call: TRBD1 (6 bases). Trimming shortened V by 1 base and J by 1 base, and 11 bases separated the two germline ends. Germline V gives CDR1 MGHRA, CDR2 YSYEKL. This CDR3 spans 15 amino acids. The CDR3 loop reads CASSQVEQGSYEQYF. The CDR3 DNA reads TGCGCCAGCAGCCAAGTGGAACAGGGATCCTACGAGCAGTACTTC.

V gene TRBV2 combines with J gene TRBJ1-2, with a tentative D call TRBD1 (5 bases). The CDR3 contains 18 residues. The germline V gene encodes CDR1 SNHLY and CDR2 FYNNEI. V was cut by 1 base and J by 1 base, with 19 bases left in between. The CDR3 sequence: CASSEVYVATASNYGYTF. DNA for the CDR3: TGTGCCAGCAGTGAAGTTTATGTAGCGACAGCAAGTAACTATGGCTACACCTTC.

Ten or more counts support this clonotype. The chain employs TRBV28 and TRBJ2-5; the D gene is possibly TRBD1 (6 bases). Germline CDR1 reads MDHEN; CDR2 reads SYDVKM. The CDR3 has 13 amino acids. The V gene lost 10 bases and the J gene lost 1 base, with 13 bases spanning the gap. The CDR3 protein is CATRQDLQETQYF. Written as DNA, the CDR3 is TGTGCCACCCGACAGGACCTCCAAGAGACCCAGTACTTC.

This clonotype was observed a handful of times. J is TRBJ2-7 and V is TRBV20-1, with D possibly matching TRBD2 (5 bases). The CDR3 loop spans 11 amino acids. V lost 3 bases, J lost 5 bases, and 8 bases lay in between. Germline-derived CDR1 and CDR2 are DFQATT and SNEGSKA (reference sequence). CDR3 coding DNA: TGCAGTGCTAGTTTCGGGGACGAGCAGTACTTC. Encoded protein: CSASFGDEQYF.

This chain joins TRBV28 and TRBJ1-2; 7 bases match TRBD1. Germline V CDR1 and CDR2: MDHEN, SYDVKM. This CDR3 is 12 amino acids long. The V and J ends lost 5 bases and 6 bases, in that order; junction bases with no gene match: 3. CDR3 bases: TGTGCCAGCAGTACCACAGGGGATGGCTACACCTTC. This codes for CASSTTGDGYTF.

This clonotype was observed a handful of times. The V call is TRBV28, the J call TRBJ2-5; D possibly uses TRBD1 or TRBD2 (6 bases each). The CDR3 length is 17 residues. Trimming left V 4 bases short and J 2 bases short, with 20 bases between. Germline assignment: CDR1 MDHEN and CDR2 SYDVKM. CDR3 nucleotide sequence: TGTGCCAGCAGTTCTCTCCCTCGGTCGGGGGCTCAAGAGACCCAGTACTTC. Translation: CASSSLPRSGAQETQYF. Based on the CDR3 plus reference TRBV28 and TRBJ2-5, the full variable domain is DVKVTQSSRYLVKRTGEKVFLECVQDMDHENMFWYRQDPGLGLRLIYFSYDVKMKEKGDIPEGYSVSREKKERFSLILESASTNQTSMYLCASSSLPRSGAQETQYFGPGTRLLVL.

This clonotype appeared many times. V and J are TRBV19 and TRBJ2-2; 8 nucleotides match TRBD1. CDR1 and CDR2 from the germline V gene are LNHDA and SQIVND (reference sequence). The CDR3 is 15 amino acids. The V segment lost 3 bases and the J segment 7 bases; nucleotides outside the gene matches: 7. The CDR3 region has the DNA TGTGCCAGTAGTATGTCAGGGGGCAATATCGGGGAGCTGTTTTTT. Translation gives CASSMSGGNIGELFF.

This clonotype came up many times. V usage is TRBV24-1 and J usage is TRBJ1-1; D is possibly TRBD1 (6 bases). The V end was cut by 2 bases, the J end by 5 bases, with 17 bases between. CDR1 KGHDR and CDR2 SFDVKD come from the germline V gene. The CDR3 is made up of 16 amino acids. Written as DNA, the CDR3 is TGTGCCACCAGTGATTCGGGGGCCCGGGGGTTAACTGAAGCTTTCTTT. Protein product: CATSDSGARGLTEAFF.

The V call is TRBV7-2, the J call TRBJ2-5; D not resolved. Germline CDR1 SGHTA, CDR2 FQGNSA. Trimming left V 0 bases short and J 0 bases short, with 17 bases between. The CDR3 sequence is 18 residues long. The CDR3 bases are TGTGCCAGCAGCTTAGCGGAACGACGAACATTGTACCAAGAGACCCAGTACTTC. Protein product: CASSLAERRTLYQETQYF.

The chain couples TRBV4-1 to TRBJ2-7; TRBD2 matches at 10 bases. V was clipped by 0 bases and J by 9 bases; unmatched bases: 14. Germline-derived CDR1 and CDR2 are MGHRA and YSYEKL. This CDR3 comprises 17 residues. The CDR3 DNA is TGCGCCAGCAGCCAAGATATGCGAGCTAGCGGGAGTAGGTCGCAGTACTTC. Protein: CASSQDMRASGSRSQYF.

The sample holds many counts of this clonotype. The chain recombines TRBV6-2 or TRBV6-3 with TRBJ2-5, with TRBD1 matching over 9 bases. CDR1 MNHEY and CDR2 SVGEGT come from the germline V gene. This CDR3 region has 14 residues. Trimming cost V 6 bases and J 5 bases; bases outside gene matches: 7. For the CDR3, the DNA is TGTGCCAGCAGCCCTACAGGGGGCGTCGAGACCCAGTACTTC. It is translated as CASSPTGGVETQYF.

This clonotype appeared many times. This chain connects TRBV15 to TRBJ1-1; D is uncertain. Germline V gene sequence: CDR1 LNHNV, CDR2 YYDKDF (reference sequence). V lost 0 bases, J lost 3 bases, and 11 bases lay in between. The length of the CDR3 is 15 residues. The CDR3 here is CATSRDDPQDTEAFF. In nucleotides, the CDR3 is TGTGCCACCAGCAGAGATGACCCTCAAGACACTGAAGCTTTCTTT.

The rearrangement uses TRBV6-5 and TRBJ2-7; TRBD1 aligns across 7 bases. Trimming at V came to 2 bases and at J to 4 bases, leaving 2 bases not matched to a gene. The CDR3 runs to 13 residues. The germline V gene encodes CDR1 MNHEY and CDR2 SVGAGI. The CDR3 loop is CASSYGTVYEQYF. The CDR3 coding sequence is TGTGCCAGCAGTTACGGGACAGTTTACGAGCAGTACTTC.

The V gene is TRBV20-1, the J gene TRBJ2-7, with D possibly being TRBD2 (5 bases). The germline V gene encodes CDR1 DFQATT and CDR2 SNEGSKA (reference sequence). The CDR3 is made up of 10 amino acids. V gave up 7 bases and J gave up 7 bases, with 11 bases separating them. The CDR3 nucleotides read TGCAGTGTAGGTTGGAGGGAGCAGTACTTC. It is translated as CSVGWREQYF.

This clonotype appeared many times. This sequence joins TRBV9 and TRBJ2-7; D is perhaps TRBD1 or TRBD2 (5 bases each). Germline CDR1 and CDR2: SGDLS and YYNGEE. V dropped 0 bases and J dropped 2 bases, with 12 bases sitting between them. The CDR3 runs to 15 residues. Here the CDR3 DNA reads TGTGCCAGCAGCGTAGCACCGGGGACCACCTACGAGCAGTACTTC. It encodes CASSVAPGTTYEQYF.

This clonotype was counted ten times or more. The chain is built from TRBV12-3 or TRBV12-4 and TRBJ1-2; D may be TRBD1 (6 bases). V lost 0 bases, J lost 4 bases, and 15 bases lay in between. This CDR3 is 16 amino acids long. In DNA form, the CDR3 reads TGTGCCAGCAGTTTAGCGCTAATCGGACAGACCTATGGCTACACCTTC. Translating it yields CASSLALIGQTYGYTF.

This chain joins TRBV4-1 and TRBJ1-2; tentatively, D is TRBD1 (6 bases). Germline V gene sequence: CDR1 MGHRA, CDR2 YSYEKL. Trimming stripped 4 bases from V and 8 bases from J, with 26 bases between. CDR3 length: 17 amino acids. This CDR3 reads CASSREDRLRGRWGYTF. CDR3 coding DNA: TGCGCCAGCAGCCGAGAAGACAGGCTCAGAGGTAGATGGGGCTACACCTTC.

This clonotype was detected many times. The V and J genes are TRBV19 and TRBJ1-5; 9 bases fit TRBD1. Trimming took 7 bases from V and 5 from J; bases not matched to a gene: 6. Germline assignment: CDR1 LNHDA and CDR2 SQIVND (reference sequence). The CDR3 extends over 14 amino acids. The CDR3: CASTPTGGDQPQHF. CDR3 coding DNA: TGTGCCAGTACCCCGACAGGGGGAGATCAGCCCCAGCATTTT. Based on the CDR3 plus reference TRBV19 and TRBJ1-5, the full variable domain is DGGITQSPKYLFRKEGQNVTLSCEQNLNHDAMYWYRQDPGQGLRLIYYSQIVNDFQKGDIAEGYSVSREKKESFPLTVTSAQKNPTAFYLCASTPTGGDQPQHFGDGTRLSIL.

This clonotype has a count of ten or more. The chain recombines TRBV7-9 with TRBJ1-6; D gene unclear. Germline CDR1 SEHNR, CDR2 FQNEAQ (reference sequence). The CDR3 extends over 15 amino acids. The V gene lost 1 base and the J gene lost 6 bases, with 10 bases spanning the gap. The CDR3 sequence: CASSLEGRGNSPLHF. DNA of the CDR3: TGTGCCAGCAGCTTAGAGGGTCGCGGTAATTCACCCCTCCACTTT.

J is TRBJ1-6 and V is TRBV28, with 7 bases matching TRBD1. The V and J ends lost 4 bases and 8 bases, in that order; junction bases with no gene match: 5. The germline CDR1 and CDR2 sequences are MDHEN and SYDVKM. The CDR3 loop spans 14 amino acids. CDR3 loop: CASSWDSQDSPLHF. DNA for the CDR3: TGTGCCAGCAGTTGGGACAGCCAGGATTCACCCCTCCACTTT.

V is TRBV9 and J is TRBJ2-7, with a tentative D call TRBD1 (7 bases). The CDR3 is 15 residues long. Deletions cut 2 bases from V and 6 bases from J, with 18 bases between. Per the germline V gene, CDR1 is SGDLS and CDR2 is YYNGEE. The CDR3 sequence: CASSVGGQGGIEQYF. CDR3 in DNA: TGTGCCAGCAGCGTCGGAGGGCAGGGGGGCATCGAGCAGTACTTC.

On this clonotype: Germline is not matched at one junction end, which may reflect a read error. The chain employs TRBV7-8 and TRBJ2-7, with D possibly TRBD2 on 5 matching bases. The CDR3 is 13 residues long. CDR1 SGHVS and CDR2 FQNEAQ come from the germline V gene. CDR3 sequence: CASSLGAEPPGQF. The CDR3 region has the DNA TGTGCCAGCAGCTTAGGAGCGGAGCCGCCGGGTCAGTTC. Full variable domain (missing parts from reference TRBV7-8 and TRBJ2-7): GAGVSQSPRYKVAKRGQDVALRCDPISGHVSLFWYQQALGQGPEFLTYFQNEAQLDKSGLPSDRFFAERPEGSVSTLKIQRTQQEDSAVYLCASSLGAEPPGQFGPGTRLTVT.

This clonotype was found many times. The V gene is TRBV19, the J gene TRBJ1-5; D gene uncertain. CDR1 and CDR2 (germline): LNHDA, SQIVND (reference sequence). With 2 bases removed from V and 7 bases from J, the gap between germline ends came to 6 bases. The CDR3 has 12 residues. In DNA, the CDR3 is TGTGCCAGTAGTATAATGATGCAGCCCCAGCATTTT. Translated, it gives CASSIMMQPQHF. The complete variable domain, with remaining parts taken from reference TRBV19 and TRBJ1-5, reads DGGITQSPKYLFRKEGQNVTLSCEQNLNHDAMYWYRQDPGQGLRLIYYSQIVNDFQKGDIAEGYSVSREKKESFPLTVTSAQKNPTAFYLCASSIMMQPQHFGDGTRLSIL.

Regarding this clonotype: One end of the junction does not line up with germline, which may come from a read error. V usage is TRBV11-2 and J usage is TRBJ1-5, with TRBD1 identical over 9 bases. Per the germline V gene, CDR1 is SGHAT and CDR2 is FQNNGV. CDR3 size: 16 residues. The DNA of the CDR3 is TGTGTCAGCAGCTTACAGGGGGCAGCGGGCAATCAGCCCCAGCATTTT. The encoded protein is CVSSLQGAAGNQPQHF.

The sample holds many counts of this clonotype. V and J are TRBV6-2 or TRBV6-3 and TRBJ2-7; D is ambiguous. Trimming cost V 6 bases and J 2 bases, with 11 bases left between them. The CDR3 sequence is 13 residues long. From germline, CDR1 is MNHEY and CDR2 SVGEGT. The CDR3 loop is CASRPTATYEQYF. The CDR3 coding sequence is TGTGCCAGCAGGCCAACAGCTACCTACGAGCAGTACTTC.